This TCR beta chain was identified during a study of T cell changes during pregnancy in multiple sclerosis. Germline CDR1 LNHDA, CDR2 SQIVND (reference sequence). V lost 4 bases to trimming and J lost 2 bases, with 14 bases between them. The CDR3 runs to 15 residues. The data were produced by immunoSEQ multiplex PCR, yet TCRdb's version contains in-frame clones alone and is incomplete. The sample holds about 49,000 clones; 85% to 95% are singletons and the top ten take around 5.5%. The chain recombines TRBV19 with TRBJ1-2; tentative D call: TRBD1 (6 bases). The TCR originated in a female donor with multiple sclerosis, enrolled in a pregnancy study. This specimen was CD8+ T cells from peripheral blood mononuclear cells, taken before pregnancy. CDR3 nucleotide sequence: TGTGCCAGTAGTAAACCGCCAGGGGAAAACTATGGCTACACCTTC. This gives the protein CASSKPPGENYGYTF.